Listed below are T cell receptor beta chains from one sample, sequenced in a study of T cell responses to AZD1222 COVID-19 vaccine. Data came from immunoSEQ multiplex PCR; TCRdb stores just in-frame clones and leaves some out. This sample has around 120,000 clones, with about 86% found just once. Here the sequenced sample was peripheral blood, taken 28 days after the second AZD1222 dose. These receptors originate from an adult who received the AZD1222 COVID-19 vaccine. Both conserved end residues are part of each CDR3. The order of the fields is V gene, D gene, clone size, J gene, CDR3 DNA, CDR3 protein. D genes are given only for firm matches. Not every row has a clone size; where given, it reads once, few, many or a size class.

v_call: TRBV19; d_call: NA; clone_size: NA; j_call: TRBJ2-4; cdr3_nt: TGTGCCAGTAGCAGTCCGGCGGCCAAAAACATTCAGTACTTC; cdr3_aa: CASSSPAAKNIQYF
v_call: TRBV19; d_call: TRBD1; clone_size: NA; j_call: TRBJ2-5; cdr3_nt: TGTGCCAGTAGCCCGGGACAGGCCAGAGAGCAGTACTTC; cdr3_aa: CASSPGQAREQYF
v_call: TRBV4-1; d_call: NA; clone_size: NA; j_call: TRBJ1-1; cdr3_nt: TGCGCCAGCAGTCCAGGGGAAAGGAACACTGAAGCTTTCTTT; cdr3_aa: CASSPGERNTEAFF
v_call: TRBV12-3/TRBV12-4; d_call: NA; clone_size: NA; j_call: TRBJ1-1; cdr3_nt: TGTGCCAGCAGTGCTTCCGGGACATCTGAAGCTTTCTTT; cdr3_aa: CASSASGTSEAFF
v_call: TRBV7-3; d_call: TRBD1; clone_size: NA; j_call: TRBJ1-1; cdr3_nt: TGTGCCAGCAGCTTAACCCCAGGGGGCACTGAAGCTTTCTTT; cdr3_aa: CASSLTPGGTEAFF
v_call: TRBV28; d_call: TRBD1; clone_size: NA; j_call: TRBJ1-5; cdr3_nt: TGTGCCAGCAGGGCTCCGGGACAGGCGTATCAGCCCCAGCATTTT; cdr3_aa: CASRAPGQAYQPQHF
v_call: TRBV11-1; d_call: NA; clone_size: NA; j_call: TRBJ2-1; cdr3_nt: TGTGCCAGCAGCTTAGAGGACCAGGAGCAGTTCTTC; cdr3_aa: CASSLEDQEQFF
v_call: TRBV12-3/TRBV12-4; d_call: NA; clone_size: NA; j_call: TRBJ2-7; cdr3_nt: TGTGCCAGCAGTTGGGGGTTTGGGCAGTACTTC; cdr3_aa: CASSWGFGQYF
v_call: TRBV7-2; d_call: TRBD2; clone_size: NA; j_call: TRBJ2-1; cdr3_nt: TGTGCCAGCAGCTTAGAGGGGAGGGAACCCTACAATGAGCAGTTCTTC; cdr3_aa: CASSLEGREPYNEQFF
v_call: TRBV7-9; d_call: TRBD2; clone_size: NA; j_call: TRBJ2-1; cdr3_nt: TGTGCCAGCAGCTCATTCACTAGCGGGTCCTACAATGAGCAGTTCTTC; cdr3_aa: CASSSFTSGSYNEQFF
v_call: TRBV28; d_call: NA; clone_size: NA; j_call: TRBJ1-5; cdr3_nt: TGTGCCAGCAGTTTATCAGTTAATCAGCCCCAGCATTTT; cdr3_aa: CASSLSVNQPQHF
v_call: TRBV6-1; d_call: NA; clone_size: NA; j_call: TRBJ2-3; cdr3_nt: TGTGCCAGCAGTGAACTGGGGTATTCCGATACGCAGTATTTT; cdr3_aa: CASSELGYSDTQYF
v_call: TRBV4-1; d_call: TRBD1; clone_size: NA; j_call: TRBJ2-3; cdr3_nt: TGCGCCAGCAGCCGGACGGACAGGGGGGGAGATACGCAGTATTTT; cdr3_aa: CASSRTDRGGDTQYF
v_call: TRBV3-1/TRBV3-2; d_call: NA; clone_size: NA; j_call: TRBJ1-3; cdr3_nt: TGTGCCAGCAGCCCTCTTATTGGAAACACCATATATTTT; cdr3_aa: CASSPLIGNTIYF
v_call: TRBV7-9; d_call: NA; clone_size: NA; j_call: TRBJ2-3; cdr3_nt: TGTGCCAGCAGCTCCAGGGGCCCAGATACGCAGTATTTT; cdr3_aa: CASSSRGPDTQYF
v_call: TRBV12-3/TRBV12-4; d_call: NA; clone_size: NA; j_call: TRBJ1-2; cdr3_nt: TGTGCCAGCAGTTTTGCGGAGGGTGCAGGCTACACCTTC; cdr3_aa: CASSFAEGAGYTF
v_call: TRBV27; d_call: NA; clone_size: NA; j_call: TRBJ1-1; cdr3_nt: TGTGCCAGCAGTTACGACCTCGGGCTGTCTGAAGCTTTCTTT; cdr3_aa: CASSYDLGLSEAFF
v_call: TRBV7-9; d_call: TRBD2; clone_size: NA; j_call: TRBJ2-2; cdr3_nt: TGTGCCAGCAGCCCATTTGGACTAGCGGCGCCCCCAGGGGAGCTGTTTTTT; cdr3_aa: CASSPFGLAAPPGELFF
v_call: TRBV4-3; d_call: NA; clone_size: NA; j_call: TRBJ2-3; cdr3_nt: TGCGCCAGCAGCCAAGAAGATCGACCCGATGATACGCAGTATTTT; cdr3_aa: CASSQEDRPDDTQYF
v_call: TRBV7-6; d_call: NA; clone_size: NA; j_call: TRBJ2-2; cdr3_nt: TGTGCCAGCAGCTCCGAGTGGGTCGGGGAGCTGTTTTTT; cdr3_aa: CASSSEWVGELFF
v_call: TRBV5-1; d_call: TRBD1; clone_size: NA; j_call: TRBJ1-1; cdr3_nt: TGCGCCAGCAGCGGACTTGGGGACAGGGCGGGAGAAGCTTTCTTT; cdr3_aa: CASSGLGDRAGEAFF
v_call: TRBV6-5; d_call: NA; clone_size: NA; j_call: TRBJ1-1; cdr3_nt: TGTGCCAGCAGCTATTTCCCAGATATGAACACTGAAGCTTTCTTT; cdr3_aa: CASSYFPDMNTEAFF
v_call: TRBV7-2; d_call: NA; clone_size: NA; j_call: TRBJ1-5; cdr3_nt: TGTGCCAGCAGCTTAGCGAGTGGTCCGGAGCAGCCCCAGCATTTT; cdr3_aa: CASSLASGPEQPQHF
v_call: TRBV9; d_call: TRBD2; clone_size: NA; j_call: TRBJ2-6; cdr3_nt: TGTGCCAGCAGCGAGGCCCCTGGCGGGGGGGCTTTAGGTGGGGCCAACGTCCTGACTTTC; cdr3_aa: CASSEAPGGGALGGANVLTF
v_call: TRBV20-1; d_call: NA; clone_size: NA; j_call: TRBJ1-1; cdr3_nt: TGCAGTGCTAGTATGTCAGCTATGAACACTGAAGCTTTCTTT; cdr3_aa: CSASMSAMNTEAFF
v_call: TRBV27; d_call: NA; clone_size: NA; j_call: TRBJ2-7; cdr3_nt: TGTGCCAGCAGCAGGATGGGCGGGTACGAGCAGTACTTC; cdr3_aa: CASSRMGGYEQYF
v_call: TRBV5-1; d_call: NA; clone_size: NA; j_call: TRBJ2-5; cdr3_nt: TGCGCCAGCACGGGGGGGCGACAGGGAAATCAAGAGACCCAGTACTTC; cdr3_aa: CASTGGRQGNQETQYF
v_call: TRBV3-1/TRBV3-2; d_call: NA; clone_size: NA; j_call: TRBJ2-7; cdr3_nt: TGTGCCAGCAGCCAAGACTCCCTCTACGAGCAGTACTTC; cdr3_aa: CASSQDSLYEQYF
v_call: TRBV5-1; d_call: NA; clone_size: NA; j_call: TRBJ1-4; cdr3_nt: TGCGCCAGCAGCTTGGACAGTGCAACTAATGAAAAACTGTTTTTT; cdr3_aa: CASSLDSATNEKLFF
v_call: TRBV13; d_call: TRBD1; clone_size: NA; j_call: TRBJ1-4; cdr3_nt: TGTGCCAGCAGCGGCCCGGTGGGACAGGCTAATGAAAAACTGTTTTTT; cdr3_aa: CASSGPVGQANEKLFF
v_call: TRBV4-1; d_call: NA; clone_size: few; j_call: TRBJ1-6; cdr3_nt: TGCGCCAGCAGCCAAAAAGGGGCCCGGGGACAAGTTAATTCACCCCTCCACTTT; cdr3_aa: CASSQKGARGQVNSPLHF
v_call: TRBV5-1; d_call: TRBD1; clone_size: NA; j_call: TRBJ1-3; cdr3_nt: TGCGCCAGCAGCTTGTCCGGGACAGGGGGCAGTGGAAACACCATATATTTT; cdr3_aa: CASSLSGTGGSGNTIYF
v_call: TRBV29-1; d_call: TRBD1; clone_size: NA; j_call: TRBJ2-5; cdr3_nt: TGCAGCGTCGACGAAGGGGGCCACCAAGAGACCCAGTACTTC; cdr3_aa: CSVDEGGHQETQYF
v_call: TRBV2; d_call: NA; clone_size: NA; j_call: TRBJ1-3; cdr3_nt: TGTGCCAGCATAATGGAGACTGGAAACACCATATATTTT; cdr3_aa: CASIMETGNTIYF
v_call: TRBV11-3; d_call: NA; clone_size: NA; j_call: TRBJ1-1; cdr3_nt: TGTGCCAGCAGCTTACTAACAGGAACTGAAGCTTTCTTT; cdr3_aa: CASSLLTGTEAFF
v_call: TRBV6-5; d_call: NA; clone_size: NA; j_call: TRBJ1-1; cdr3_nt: TGTGCCAGCACTCAAGACGGTGAAGCTTTCTTT; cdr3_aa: CASTQDGEAFF
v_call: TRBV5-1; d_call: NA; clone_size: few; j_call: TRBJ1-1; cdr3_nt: TGCGCCAGCAGCTTGACCGGGGGCCGTACTGAAGCTTTCTTT; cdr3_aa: CASSLTGGRTEAFF
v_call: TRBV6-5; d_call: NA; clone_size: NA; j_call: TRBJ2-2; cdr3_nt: TGTGCCAGCAGTTATCTCGGGCCGTACACCGGGGAGCTGTTTTTT; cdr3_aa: CASSYLGPYTGELFF
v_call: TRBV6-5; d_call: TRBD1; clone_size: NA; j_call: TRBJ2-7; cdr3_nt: TGTGCCAGCAGTTACTCCGCGGACAGGATGTACGAGCAGTACTTC; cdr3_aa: CASSYSADRMYEQYF
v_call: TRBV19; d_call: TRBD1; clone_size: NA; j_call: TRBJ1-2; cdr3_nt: TGTGCCAGTGGAGACACAGGGGGCTATGGCTACACCTTC; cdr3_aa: CASGDTGGYGYTF
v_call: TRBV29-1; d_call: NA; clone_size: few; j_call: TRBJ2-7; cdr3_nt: TGCAGCGTTGTTGTTGGAGGGTACGAGCAGTACTTC; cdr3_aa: CSVVVGGYEQYF
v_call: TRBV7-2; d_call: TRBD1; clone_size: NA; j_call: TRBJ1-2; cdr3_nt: TGTGCCAGCAGCCGGGACAGGGGGCTGGATTATGGCTACACCTTC; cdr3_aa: CASSRDRGLDYGYTF
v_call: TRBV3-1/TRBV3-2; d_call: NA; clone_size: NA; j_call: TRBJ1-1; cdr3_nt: TGTGCCAGCAGCCAAGACCACCTAGGAGGTACTGAAGCTTTCTTT; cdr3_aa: CASSQDHLGGTEAFF
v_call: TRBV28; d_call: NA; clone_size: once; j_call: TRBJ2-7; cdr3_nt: TGTGCCAGCAGTTTCCACCTGGGGGAGCAGTACTTC; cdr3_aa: CASSFHLGEQYF
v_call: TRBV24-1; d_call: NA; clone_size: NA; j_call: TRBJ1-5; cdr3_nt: TGTGCCACCAGTGGAACGGGGGCTTATAGCAATCAGCCCCAGCATTTT; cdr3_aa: CATSGTGAYSNQPQHF
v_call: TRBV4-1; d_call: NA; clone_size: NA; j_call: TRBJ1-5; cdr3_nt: TGCGCCAGCAGCCAAGATGGGGGTTTCGGCAATCAGCCCCAGCATTTT; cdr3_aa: CASSQDGGFGNQPQHF
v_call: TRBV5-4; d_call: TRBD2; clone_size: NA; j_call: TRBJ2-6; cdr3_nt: TGTGCCAGCAGCTTGGCGATAGCGGGGAGCTCTGGGGCCAACGTCCTGACTTTC; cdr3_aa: CASSLAIAGSSGANVLTF
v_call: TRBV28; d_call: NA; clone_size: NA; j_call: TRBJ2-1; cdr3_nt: TGTGCCAGCAGTTCACTAGCCTACTCCTACAATGAGCAGTTCTTC; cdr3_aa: CASSSLAYSYNEQFF
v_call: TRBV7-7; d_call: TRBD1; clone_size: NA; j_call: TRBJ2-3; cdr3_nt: TGTGCCAGCAGCTCGGGACAGGGTGGCACAGATACGCAGTATTTT; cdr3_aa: CASSSGQGGTDTQYF
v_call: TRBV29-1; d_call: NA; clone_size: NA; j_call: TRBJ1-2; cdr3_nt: TGCAGCGGACGAGGGATCTATGGCTACACCTTC; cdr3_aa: CSGRGIYGYTF
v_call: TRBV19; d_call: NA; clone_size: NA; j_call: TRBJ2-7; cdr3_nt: TGTGCCAGTAGTATTGAGACTGCCGCCTACGAGCAGTACTTC; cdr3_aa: CASSIETAAYEQYF
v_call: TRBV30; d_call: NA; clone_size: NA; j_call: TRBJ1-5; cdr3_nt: TGTGCCTGGAGTCGCAGGACGGATCAGCCCCAGCATTTT; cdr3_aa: CAWSRRTDQPQHF
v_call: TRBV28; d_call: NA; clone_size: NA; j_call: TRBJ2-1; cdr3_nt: TGTGCCAGCAGCACCGTCGGCAATGAGCAGTTCTTC; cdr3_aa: CASSTVGNEQFF
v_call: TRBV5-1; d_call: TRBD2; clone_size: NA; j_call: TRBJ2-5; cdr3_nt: TGCGCCAGCAGCTTTCGACTAGCGGGAGAAGAGACCCAGTACTTC; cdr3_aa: CASSFRLAGEETQYF
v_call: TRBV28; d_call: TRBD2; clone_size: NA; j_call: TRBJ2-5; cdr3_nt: TGTGCCAGCAACTCAGCGGGAGAAGGGTGGGAGACCCAGTACTTC; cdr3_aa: CASNSAGEGWETQYF
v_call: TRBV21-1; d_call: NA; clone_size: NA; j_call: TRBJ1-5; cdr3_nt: TGTGCCAGCAGCAAAAGGGGGTCGAGCCAGCCCCAGCATTTT; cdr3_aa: CASSKRGSSQPQHF
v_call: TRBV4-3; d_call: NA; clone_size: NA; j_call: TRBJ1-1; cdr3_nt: TGCGCCAGCAGCCAGGGCACGAACACTGAAGCTTTCTTT; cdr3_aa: CASSQGTNTEAFF